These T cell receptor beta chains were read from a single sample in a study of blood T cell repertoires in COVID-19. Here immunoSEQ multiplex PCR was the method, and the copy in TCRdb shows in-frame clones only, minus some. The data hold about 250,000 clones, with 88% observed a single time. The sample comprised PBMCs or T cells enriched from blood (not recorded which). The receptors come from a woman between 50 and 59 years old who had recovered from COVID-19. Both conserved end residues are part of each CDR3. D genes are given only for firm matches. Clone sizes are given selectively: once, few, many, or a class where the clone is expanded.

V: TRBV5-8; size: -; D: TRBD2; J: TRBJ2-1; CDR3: CASSPGTSGFSYNEQFF; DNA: TGTGCCAGCAGCCCAGGGACTAGCGGGTTCTCCTACAATGAGCAGTTCTTC
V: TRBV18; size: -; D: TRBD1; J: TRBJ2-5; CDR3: CASSPWTGETQYF; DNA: TGTGCCAGCTCACCATGGACAGGGGAGACCCAGTACTTC
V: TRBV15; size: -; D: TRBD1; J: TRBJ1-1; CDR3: CATSREPRTGATAEAFF; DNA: TGTGCCACCAGCAGAGAGCCCCGAACAGGGGCGACCGCTGAAGCTTTCTTT
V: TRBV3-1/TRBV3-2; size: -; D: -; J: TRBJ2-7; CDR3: CASSQDSTSYEQYF; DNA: TGTGCCAGCAGCCAAGACTCCACTAGCTACGAGCAGTACTTC
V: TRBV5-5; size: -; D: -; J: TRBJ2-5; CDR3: CASSLAGFQGETQYF; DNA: TGTGCCAGCAGCTTGGCGGGATTCCAGGGGGAGACCCAGTACTTC
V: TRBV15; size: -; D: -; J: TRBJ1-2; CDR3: CATSRDQTSYGYTF; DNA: TGTGCCACCAGCAGAGACCAGACAAGCTATGGCTACACCTTC
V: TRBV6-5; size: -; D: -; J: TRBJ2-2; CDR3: CASRPNWGAGELFF; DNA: TGTGCCAGCAGGCCTAACTGGGGCGCCGGGGAGCTGTTTTTT
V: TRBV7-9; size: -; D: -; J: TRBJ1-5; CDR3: CASSLGTASNQPQHF; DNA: TGTGCCAGCAGCTTAGGGACAGCAAGCAATCAGCCCCAGCATTTT
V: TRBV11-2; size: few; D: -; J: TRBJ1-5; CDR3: CASSGGLDNQPQHF; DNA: TGTGCCAGCAGCGGAGGTTTGGACAATCAGCCCCAGCATTTT
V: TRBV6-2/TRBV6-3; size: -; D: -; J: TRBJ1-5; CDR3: CASSYSTGHNQPQHF; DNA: TGTGCCAGCAGTTACTCGACAGGCCATAATCAGCCCCAGCATTTT
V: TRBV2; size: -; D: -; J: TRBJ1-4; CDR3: CANRVQNEKLFF; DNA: TGTGCCAACAGGGTACAAAATGAAAAACTGTTTTTT
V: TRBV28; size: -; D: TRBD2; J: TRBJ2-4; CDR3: CASTTAGLAGSWDIQYF; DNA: TGTGCCAGCACTACCGCCGGACTAGCGGGATCTTGGGACATTCAGTACTTC
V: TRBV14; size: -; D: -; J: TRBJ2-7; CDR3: CASSPIQGIYEQYF; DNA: TGTGCCAGCAGCCCAATCCAGGGGATCTACGAGCAGTACTTC
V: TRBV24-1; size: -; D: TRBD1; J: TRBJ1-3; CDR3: CATSDVPGQGSGNTIYF; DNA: TGTGCCACCAGTGATGTACCGGGACAGGGGTCCGGAAACACCATATATTTT